This TCR beta chain was captured in a study of T cells in localized non-small cell lung cancer. Sequenced by immunoSEQ multiplex PCR; TCRdb stores in-frame clones only, minus some. The sample includes about 40,000 clones, about 88% of them seen just once. Germline V gene lookup returns CDR1 MGHRA and CDR2 YSYEKL. V dropped 3 bases and J dropped 7; count of bases not matched to a gene: 7. The CDR3 extends over 15 amino acids. The receptor's source is a man aged 18 to 49 with stage I lung adenocarcinoma. Material: peripheral blood, obtained before any cancer treatment. The V gene is TRBV4-1, the J gene TRBJ1-2, with 11 bases aligning to TRBD1. The CDR3 DNA reads TGCGCCAGCAGCCATCAGGACAGGGGGCTTTTTGGCTACACCTTC. Its translation is CASSHQDRGLFGYTF.